Sequencing of this T cell receptor beta chain was carried out in a study of T-cell memory formation after mild COVID-19. The wider study: Largely, TCR clusters stayed within a single donor.

A note on this clonotype: Its antigen is unknown.

The CDR3 extends over 12 amino acids. Per the germline V gene, CDR1 is ENHRY and CDR2 is SYGVKD. V lost 2 bases, J lost 12 bases, and 11 bases lay in between. Study-level findings and limits: Pre-infection memory showed some responding clones, and this suggested that cross-reactive memory joined. Largely, contracting CD4+ clones fell within CM and EM, and contracting CD8+ clones within EMRA.

After 5'RACE with constant-segment primers, TCR alpha and TCR beta cDNA libraries carrying sample barcodes and UMIs were obtained. TCRdb analysed the 5' RACE reads with MiXCR anew, one entry per CDR3 protein. The sample lists 160,000 or so distinct CDR3 sequences; around a third were seen once. Sequenced sample: PBMCs or a T cell subset sorted from them (not recorded which). The chain uses TRBV10-3 and TRBJ2-4, with D possibly matching TRBD2 (6 bases). The source is an adult woman who had mild COVID-19 (a few samples of this study predate the infection). Cell type and time point are not known. CDR3 sequence (DNA): TGTGCCATCAGTGAGCCGGGAGATTCTCAGTACTTC. It codes for CAISEPGDSQYF.